This T cell receptor beta chain was obtained from a study of shared clonotypes between healthy human individuals. Study context: Three plates each covered CD4 naive and memory; CD8 naive two, CD8 memory one.

Libraries were prepared by immunoSEQ multiplex PCR; TCRdb keeps only in-frame clonotypes and omits some of them. Seen here are around 2,000,000 clones, about 95% observed once, and the top ten hold approximately 1.2%. V was trimmed by 0 bases and J by 2 bases, leaving 5 bases between them. This CDR3 has 14 amino acids. The germline V gene has CDR1 SGHAT and CDR2 FQNNGV. Terminally differentiated effector memory CD45RA+ cells were left out of the naive CD8 fraction, which was CD45RO-negative and positively selected for CCR7. The chain joins TRBV11-2 to TRBJ2-1; D gene unclear. The TCR comes from a man aged 18-30 years in good health. Specimen: naive CD8+ T cells sorted from blood. CDR3 bases: TGTGCCAGCAGCTTAGATCTGGCCTACAATGAGCAGTTCTTC. Translating it yields CASSLDLAYNEQFF.